This T cell receptor beta chain was found in a study of response to subunit inactivated influenza vaccine. TCRdb ran MiXCR on the RT-PCR reads and lists one entry per CDR3 protein. This sample has roughly 670,000 distinct CDR3 sequences, with 13% to 15% found just once. The study, taken as a whole, reports: That few new T cells are recruited by each seasonal influenza vaccination was the authors' suggestion.

Ten or more counts support this clonotype. Antigen specificity is unknown. Sequencing was performed on PBMCs from blood, taken 14 to 15 days before vaccination. This receptor was obtained from a man in his fifties who received an inactivated influenza vaccine.

CDR3 DNA sequence: TGTGCCAGCAGCCGTATAAGCGGGGGGGCGGGAGAGACCCAGTACTTC. Its protein is CASSRISGGAGETQYF. The chain joins TRBV4-2 to TRBJ2-5; 10 bases are shared with TRBD2. V lost 4 bases and J lost 4; bases outside the gene matches: 9. The germline V gene encodes CDR1 LGHNA and CDR2 YNFKEQ. CDR3 size: 16 residues.